This TCR beta chain was captured by sequencing in a study of blood T cell repertoires in COVID-19. Sequenced by immunoSEQ multiplex PCR; TCRdb stores in-frame clones only, minus some. The data show about 480,000 clones, with 70% to 90% seen just once and 1.5% to 2% held by the top ten. Trimming removed 6 bases from V and 7 bases from J; junction bases left unmatched: 4. Germline values: CDR1 SGHAT, CDR2 FQNNGV. The length of the CDR3 is 15 residues. This sequence originates from a woman aged 40 to 50 who had recovered from COVID-19. The chain is built from TRBV11-2 and TRBJ2-2; 14 nucleotides align to TRBD2. The sequenced material came from PBMCs or T cells enriched from blood (not recorded which). The CDR3 is CASRLGLAGVGELFF. The CDR3 region has the DNA TGTGCCAGCAGGCTGGGACTAGCGGGAGTCGGGGAGCTGTTTTTT.